One T cell receptor beta chain is described in this entry. The data were taken from a study of CD8 T cells in Susac syndrome. Reverse transcription used about 0.45 to 1 ug RNA and random hexamers. MiXCR was run by TCRdb on the immunoSEQ multiplex PCR reads, yielding one entry per CDR3 protein. The sample includes 90,000 to 150,000 distinct CDR3 sequences, around 94% of them seen just once. Germline-derived CDR1 and CDR2 are SGHNT and YYREEE (reference sequence). This CDR3 comprises 15 residues. The V end was cut by 9 bases, the J end by 2 bases, with 20 bases between. High-throughput TCR beta sequencing covered peripheral CD8+ and CD4+ T cells. TEMRA cells were FACS-enriched, unlike CD8+ and CD4+ T cells, which were negatively isolated.

This chain links TRBV5-4 with TRBJ1-1, with D hard to call. This clonotype was obtained from a human donor in good health. Sequenced material: CD4+ T cells from PBMCs. The CDR3 sequence: CATTPWGTRNTEAFF. The DNA for the CDR3 is TGTGCCACCACGCCGTGGGGAACGAGAAACACTGAAGCTTTCTTT.